Ten or more counts support the clone carrying this TCR beta chain. What it binds is unknown. Absence of ophthalmopathy progression within 18 months defined stable Graves' hyperthyroidism. Hyperthyroidism was newly diagnosed in patients aged 18 to 65 (duration under 2 months). Trimming shortened V by 3 bases and J by 0 bases, and 7 bases separated the two germline ends. Germline assignment: CDR1 SGHNT and CDR2 YYREEE (reference sequence). The CDR3 has 13 residues. The sample originates from a study of T cells in Graves' hyperthyroidism and ophthalmopathy. General study points: Before onset, by a median of approximately 5.9 months, the model predicted ophthalmopathy. Also found in blood were most expanded thyroid clonotypes above 0.001.

The investigators amplified TCR beta CDR3 regions from RNA transcripts. The HTBI primer set was used in a first-round RT-PCR of the TCR CDR3. TCRdb called the multiplex PCR reads again in MiXCR, with one record for every CDR3 protein. In the table there are hundreds of thousands of distinct CDR3 sequences, about 38% of which are singletons. The chain uses TRBV5-4 and TRBJ2-7; D not resolved. The sequenced sample consisted of blood. This sequence was found in a man aged 18 to 29 with Graves' hyperthyroidism. CDR3 nucleotide sequence: TGTGCCAGCAGCTCTTCTGCCTCCTACGAGCAGTACTTC. Translated: CASSSSASYEQYF.